These 17 T cell receptor beta chains came from one sample sequenced in a study of cytomegalovirus exposure and HLA in healthy donors. PCR primers comprised 60 Vbeta and 13 Jbeta primers. TCRdb's table, derived via immunoSEQ multiplex PCR, lists solely in-frame clones and lacks some. Among over 150,000 clones listed, around 80% were seen once. The specimen was PBMCs. These receptor sequences come from a woman between 50 and 59 years old in good health and CMV-seropositive.

The J gene is TRBJ2-7, the V gene TRBV27; possibly TRBD2 for D (6 bases). There are 15 residues in the CDR3. The V end was cut by 4 bases, the J end by 0 bases, with 13 bases between. The germline gives CDR1 MNHEY, CDR2 SMNVEV (reference sequence). The CDR3 here is CASSSQGGNSYEQYF. CDR3 in DNA: TGTGCCAGCAGTTCCCAGGGCGGGAACTCCTACGAGCAGTACTTC.

This chain links TRBV6-6 with TRBJ2-7, with D possibly being TRBD1 (5 bases). This CDR3 is 15 amino acids long. Germline CDR1 reads MNHNY; CDR2 reads SVGAGI (reference sequence). V lost 2 bases to trimming and J lost 2 bases, with 13 bases between them. CDR3 sequence reads: CASSYPDPGTYEQYF. DNA for the CDR3: TGTGCCAGCAGTTACCCAGATCCAGGGACCTACGAGCAGTACTTC.

The chain combines TRBV4-1 with TRBJ1-5, with D perhaps TRBD1 (5 bases). The CDR3 consists of 13 residues. V was clipped by 2 bases and J by 6 bases, with 8 bases between them. Looked up from germline, CDR1 is MGHRA and CDR2 is YSYEKL. The chain's CDR3 is CASSQLQGQPQHF. The CDR3 DNA is TGCGCCAGCAGCCAATTGCAGGGTCAGCCCCAGCATTTT.

V usage is TRBV25-1 and J usage is TRBJ1-6; no clear D. The germline CDR1 and CDR2 sequences are MGHDK and SYGVNS. Trimming left V 6 bases short and J 6 bases short, with 15 bases between. The length of the CDR3 is 15 residues. The chain's CDR3 is CASRQTTSLNSPLHF. CDR3 sequence (DNA): TGTGCCAGCAGACAGACGACCTCGCTTAATTCACCCCTCCACTTT.

The chain uses TRBV2 and TRBJ1-5; 8 bases line up with TRBD1. CDR3 size: 17 residues. The V gene end was trimmed by 3 bases and the J gene end by 5 bases; junction bases not matched to a gene: 12. Germline loops: CDR1 SNHLY, CDR2 FYNNEI. The CDR3 loop is CASSDTGGFGDHQPQHF. CDR3 nucleotide sequence: TGTGCCAGCAGTGACACAGGGGGATTCGGGGATCATCAGCCCCAGCATTTT. The variable domain in full, completed from reference TRBV2 and TRBJ1-5, reads EPEVTQTPSHQVTQMGQEVILRCVPISNHLYFYWYRQILGQKVEFLVSFYNNEISEKSEIFDDQFSVERPDGSNFTLKIRSTKLEDSAMYFCASSDTGGFGDHQPQHFGDGTRLSIL.

The genes are TRBV5-1 and TRBJ2-7; 11 positions match TRBD1. CDR3 length: 14 residues. The germline V gene has CDR1 SGHRS and CDR2 YFSETQ. V was pared by 4 bases and J by 5 bases, with 5 bases of the junction left unmatched. The CDR3 nucleotides are TGCGCCAGCAGCAGGGACAGGGGGGAGGACGAGCAGTACTTC. This sequence encodes CASSRDRGEDEQYF.

The chain is built from TRBV19 and TRBJ1-1; the D gene is possibly TRBD1 (5 bases). The CDR3 loop spans 13 amino acids. Germline CDR1 LNHDA, CDR2 SQIVND (reference sequence). Trimming left V 6 bases short and J 11 bases short, with 19 bases between. The CDR3 DNA reads as TGTGCCAGTAGGCAGGGCCTTTTCCCGGCGGCTTTCTTT. Its protein is CASRQGLFPAAFF.

The table lists this clone with a few counts. The chain uses TRBV5-6 and TRBJ2-3; TRBD2 matches 9 bases. The CDR3 is made up of 16 amino acids. J was trimmed by 6 bases and V by 2 bases; bases with no gene match: 10. Germline CDR1 reads SGHDT; CDR2 reads YYEEEE. This CDR3 is CASSFAGGRATDTQYF. The DNA for the CDR3 is TGTGCCAGCAGCTTTGCGGGGGGGCGGGCGACGGATACGCAGTATTTT.

This chain links TRBV5-1 with TRBJ1-5; D perhaps matches TRBD1 (6 bases). V was clipped by 0 bases and J by 4 bases, with 11 bases between them. This CDR3 has 15 amino acids. Germline V CDR1 and CDR2: SGHRS, YFSETQ. In DNA, the CDR3 is TGCGCCAGCAGCTTGGCAGGGGCGGAAAATCAGCCCCAGCATTTT. It translates to CASSLAGAENQPQHF.

The chain uses TRBV19 and TRBJ2-3; TRBD2 is a possible D gene (5 bases). The CDR3 is 15 amino acids. Trimming pared 6 bases from V and 1 base from J, leaving 14 bases between. The germline V gene has CDR1 LNHDA and CDR2 SQIVND (reference sequence). The CDR3 nucleotides are TGTGCCAGTAGAAGTACTAGGGTTGGCACAGATACGCAGTATTTT. This codes for CASRSTRVGTDTQYF.

The rearrangement uses TRBV15 and TRBJ1-1; perhaps TRBD1 as D (5 bases). Germline CDR1 reads LNHNV; CDR2 reads YYDKDF (reference sequence). The CDR3 runs to 13 residues. Trimming shortened V by 2 bases and J by 10 bases, and 14 bases separated the two germline ends. CDR3: CATSRSEGSVAFF. The CDR3 nucleotides are TGTGCCACCAGCAGATCGGAGGGGAGTGTAGCTTTCTTT.

This clone was seen more than once but under ten times. The rearrangement joins TRBV6-1 to TRBJ2-7, with TRBD1 identical over 7 bases. Germline values: CDR1 MNHNS, CDR2 SASEGT. The trim removed 1 base at V and 3 bases at J, leaving 6 bases unmatched. CDR3 size: 15 residues. This CDR3 reads CASSEVGQINYEQYF. The CDR3, as DNA: TGTGCCAGCAGTGAAGTGGGACAGATAAACTACGAGCAGTACTTC.

The rearrangement uses TRBV5-4 and TRBJ1-1; maybe TRBD1 (6 bases). Per the germline V gene, CDR1 is SGHNT and CDR2 is YYREEE (reference sequence). Trimming cost V 2 bases and J 5 bases, with 10 bases left between them. CDR3 size: 13 residues. The CDR3 nucleotides read TGTGCCAGCAGCTTAGGGGGAGGGACTGAAGCTTTCTTT. Translating it yields CASSLGGGTEAFF.

This chain uses TRBV10-3 with TRBJ1-5, with D possibly matching TRBD1 (5 bases). V lost 11 bases to trimming and J lost 5 bases, with 16 bases between them. The V gene's germline CDR1 is ENHRY and CDR2 SYGVKD. The length of the CDR3 is 13 residues. The CDR3 nucleotides are TGTGCCTCCGCGGGGGATCGGGATCAGCCCCAGCATTTT. The encoded protein is CASAGDRDQPQHF.

The chain combines TRBV19 with TRBJ2-7; TRBD2 agrees at 9 bases. V lost 2 bases to trimming and J lost 3 bases; unmatched junction nucleotides: 5. Germline assignment: CDR1 LNHDA and CDR2 SQIVND (reference sequence). The CDR3 totals 15 residues. The CDR3 DNA reads TGTGCCAGTAGTATAACGAGCGGGGGGAACTACGAGCAGTACTTC. It specifies CASSITSGGNYEQYF.

This rearrangement joins TRBV18 to TRBJ1-6; 11 nucleotides line up with TRBD1. J gave up 5 bases and V 7 bases, and 4 bases lay outside the gene matches. The CDR3 is 15 amino acids. Germline V gives CDR1 KGHSH, CDR2 LQKENI. The CDR3 DNA is TGTGCCAGCTTGAGGGACAGGGGGGATAATTCACCCCTCCACTTT. This gives the protein CASLRDRGDNSPLHF.

The table lists this clone with a few counts. The CDR3, as DNA: TGTGCCAGCAGTTACACTAGCGGGGGCTCCTACGAGCAGTACTTC. Protein: CASSYTSGGSYEQYF. The chain links TRBV6-5 to TRBJ2-7, with 11 bases matching TRBD2. CDR3 length: 15 residues. The ends lost 2 bases at V and 0 bases at J; junction bases unmatched: 0. Looked up from germline, CDR1 is MNHEY and CDR2 is SVGAGI.